Listed below are T cell receptor beta chains from one sample, sequenced in a study of T-cell reconstitution after alpha-beta-depleted transplantation in children. MiXCR, applied by TCRdb to the PCR reads, yields one record per CDR3 protein. The data contain some 180,000 distinct CDR3 sequences, 6.6% of them singletons. Specimen: PBMCs, collected before TCRalphabeta/CD19-depleted stem cell transplant. The receptors were sampled from a boy aged 2 to 9 with acute lymphoblastic leukemia, due to receive a stem cell transplant. Each CDR3 is given with its conserved first and last residue. The order of the fields is D gene, V gene, clone size, J gene, CDR3 length, CDR3 DNA, CDR3 protein. D genes are given only for firm matches. Where a row states a size, it is once, few, many or the class of an expanded clone; other rows omit it.

NA	TRBV12-3/TRBV12-4	many	TRBJ2-5	16	TGTGCCAGCAGTTTAATGTCTAGCGGAGGGGGAGAGACCCAGTACTTC	CASSLMSSGGGETQYF
NA	TRBV6-2/TRBV6-3	few	TRBJ2-2	12	TGTGCCAGCAGTTATCAATCCGGGGAGCTGTTTTTT	CASSYQSGELFF
TRBD1	TRBV12-3/TRBV12-4	many	TRBJ2-7	13	TGTGCCAGCAGTTTAAAAGGGACAGGGGGCAAGTACTTC	CASSLKGTGGKYF
NA	TRBV7-9	many	TRBJ1-2	13	TGTGCCAGCAGCTTAAAGGGACTGGAGGGCTACACCTTC	CASSLKGLEGYTF
NA	TRBV6-1	NA	TRBJ1-2	14	TGTGCCAGCAGCCTGACCGGGCCCAAGGAAGGCTACACCTTC	CASSLTGPKEGYTF
NA	TRBV20-1	many	TRBJ2-7	14	TGCAGTGCTACCCAACGGCTTAGCGTCTGGGAGCAGTACTTC	CSATQRLSVWEQYF
NA	TRBV5-1	many	TRBJ2-5	16	TGCGCCAGCAGCTGGGTCGGGACCGCCCAACAAGAGACCCAGTACTTC	CASSWVGTAQQETQYF
NA	TRBV6-2/TRBV6-3	many	TRBJ1-2	14	TGTGCCAGCAGTTCGACAGAGCTATTCTATGGCTACGCCTTC	CASSSTELFYGYAF
NA	TRBV4-3	many	TRBJ2-1	14	TGCGCCAGCAGCCAAGACGCCGGACTCAATGAGCAGTTCTTC	CASSQDAGLNEQFF
TRBD1	TRBV20-1	NA	TRBJ1-5	15	TGCAGTGCTGGATTGCCGGGACAGAGAAAACAGCCCCAGCATTTT	CSAGLPGQRKQPQHF